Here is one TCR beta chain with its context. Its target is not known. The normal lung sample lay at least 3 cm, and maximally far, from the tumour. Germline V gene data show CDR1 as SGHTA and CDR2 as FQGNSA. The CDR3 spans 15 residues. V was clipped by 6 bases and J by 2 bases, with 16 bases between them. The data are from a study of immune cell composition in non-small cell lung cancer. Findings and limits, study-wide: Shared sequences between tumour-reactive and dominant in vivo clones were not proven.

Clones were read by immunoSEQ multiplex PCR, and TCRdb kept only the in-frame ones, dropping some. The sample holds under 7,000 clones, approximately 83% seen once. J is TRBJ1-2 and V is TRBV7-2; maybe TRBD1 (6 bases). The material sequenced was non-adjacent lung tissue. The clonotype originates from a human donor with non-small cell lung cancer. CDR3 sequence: CASSTDRRVNYGYTF. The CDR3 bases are TGTGCCAGCAGTACAGACAGGCGGGTCAACTATGGCTACACCTTC.